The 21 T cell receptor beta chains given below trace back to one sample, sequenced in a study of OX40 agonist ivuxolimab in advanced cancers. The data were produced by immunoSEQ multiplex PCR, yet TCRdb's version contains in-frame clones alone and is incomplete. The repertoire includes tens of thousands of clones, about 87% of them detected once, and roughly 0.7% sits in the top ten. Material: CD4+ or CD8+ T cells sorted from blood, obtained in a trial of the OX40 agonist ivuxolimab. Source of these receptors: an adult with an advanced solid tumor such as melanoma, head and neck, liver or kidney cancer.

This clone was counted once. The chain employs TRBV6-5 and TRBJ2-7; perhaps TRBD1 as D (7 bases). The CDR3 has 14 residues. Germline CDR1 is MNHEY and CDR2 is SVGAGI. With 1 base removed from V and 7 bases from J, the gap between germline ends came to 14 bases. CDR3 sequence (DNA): TGTGCCAGCAGTTACTTCTCAGGGGGGAGTGAGCAGTACTTC. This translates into CASSYFSGGSEQYF.

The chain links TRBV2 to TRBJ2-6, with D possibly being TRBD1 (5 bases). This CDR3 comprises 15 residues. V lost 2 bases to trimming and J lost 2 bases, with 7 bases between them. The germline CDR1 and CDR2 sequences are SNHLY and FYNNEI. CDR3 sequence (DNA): TGTGCCAGCAGTGAACAGGGCACTGGGGCCAACGTCCTGACTTTC. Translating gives CASSEQGTGANVLTF.

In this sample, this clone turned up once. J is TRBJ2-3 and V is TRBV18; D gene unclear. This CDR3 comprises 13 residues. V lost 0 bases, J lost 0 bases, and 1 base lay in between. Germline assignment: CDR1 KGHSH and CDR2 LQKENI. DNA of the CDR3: TGTGCCAGCTCACCACCTAGCACAGATACGCAGTATTTT. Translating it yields CASSPPSTDTQYF.

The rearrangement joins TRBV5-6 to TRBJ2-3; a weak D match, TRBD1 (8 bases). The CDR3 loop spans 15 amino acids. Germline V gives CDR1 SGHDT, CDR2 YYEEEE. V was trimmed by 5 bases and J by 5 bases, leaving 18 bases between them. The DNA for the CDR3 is TGTGCCAGCAGTTCGGACAGGGAGGGTAAAGATACGCAGTATTTT. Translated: CASSSDREGKDTQYF.

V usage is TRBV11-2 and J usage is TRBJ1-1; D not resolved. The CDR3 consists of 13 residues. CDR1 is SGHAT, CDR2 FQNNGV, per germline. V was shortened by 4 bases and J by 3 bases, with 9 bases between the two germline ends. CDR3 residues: CASSYVGDTEAFF. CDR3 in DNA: TGTGCCAGCAGCTATGTAGGTGACACTGAAGCTTTCTTT.

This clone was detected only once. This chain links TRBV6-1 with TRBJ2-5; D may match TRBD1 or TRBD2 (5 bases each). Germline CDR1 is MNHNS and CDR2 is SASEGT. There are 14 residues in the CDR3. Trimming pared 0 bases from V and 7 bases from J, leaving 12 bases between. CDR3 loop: CASSEAQLRGTQYF. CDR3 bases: TGTGCCAGCAGTGAAGCTCAGCTGAGGGGGACCCAGTACTTC.

CDR3 loop: CASSFGGVVSATGELFF. The CDR3 bases are TGCGCCAGCAGCTTTGGCGGGGTGGTTTCGGCCACCGGGGAGCTGTTTTTT. The J gene is TRBJ2-2, the V gene TRBV5-1, with a possible D match to TRBD2 (6 bases). The germline V gene has CDR1 SGHRS and CDR2 YFSETQ. Trimming took 2 bases from V and 4 from J, leaving 18 bases between them. There are 17 residues in the CDR3.

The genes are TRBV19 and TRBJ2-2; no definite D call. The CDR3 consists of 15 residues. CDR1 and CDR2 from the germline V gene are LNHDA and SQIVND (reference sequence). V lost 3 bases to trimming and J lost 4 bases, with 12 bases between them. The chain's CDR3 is CASSMVGAGTGELFF. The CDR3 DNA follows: TGTGCCAGTAGTATGGTTGGAGCCGGCACCGGGGAGCTGTTTTTT.

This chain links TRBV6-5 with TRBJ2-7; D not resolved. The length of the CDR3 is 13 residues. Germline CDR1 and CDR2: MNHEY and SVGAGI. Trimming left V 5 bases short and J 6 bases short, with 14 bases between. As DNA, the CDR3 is TGTGCCAGCAGTGCGACGGGCCTGCGCGAGCAGTACTTC. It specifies CASSATGLREQYF.

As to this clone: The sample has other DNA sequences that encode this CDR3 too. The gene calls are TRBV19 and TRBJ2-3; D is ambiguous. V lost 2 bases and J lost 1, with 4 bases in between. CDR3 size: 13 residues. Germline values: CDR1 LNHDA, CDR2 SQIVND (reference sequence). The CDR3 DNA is TGTGCCAGTAGTATAACCGGCACAGATACGCAGTATTTT. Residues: CASSITGTDTQYF.

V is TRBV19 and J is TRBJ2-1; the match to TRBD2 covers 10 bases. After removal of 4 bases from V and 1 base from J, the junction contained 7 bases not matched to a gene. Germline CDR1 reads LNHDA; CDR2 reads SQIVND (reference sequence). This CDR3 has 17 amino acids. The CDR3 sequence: CASSTLAGGPSYNEQFF. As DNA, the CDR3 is TGTGCCAGTAGTACCTTAGCGGGAGGACCTTCCTACAATGAGCAGTTCTTC.

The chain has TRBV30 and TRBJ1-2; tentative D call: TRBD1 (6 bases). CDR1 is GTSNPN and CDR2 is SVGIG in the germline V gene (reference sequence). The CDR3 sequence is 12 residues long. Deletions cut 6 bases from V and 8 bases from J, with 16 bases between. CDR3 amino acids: CACPRGGSGYTF. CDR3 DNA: TGTGCCTGCCCGCGAGGGGGATCGGGCTACACCTTC.

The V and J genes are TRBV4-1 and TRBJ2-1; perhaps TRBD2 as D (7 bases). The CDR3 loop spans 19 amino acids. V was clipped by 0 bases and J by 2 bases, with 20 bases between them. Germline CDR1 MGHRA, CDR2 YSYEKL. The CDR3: CASSQDRGAGEWAYNEQFF. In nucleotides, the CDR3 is TGCGCCAGCAGCCAAGACCGGGGGGCAGGGGAATGGGCCTACAATGAGCAGTTCTTC.

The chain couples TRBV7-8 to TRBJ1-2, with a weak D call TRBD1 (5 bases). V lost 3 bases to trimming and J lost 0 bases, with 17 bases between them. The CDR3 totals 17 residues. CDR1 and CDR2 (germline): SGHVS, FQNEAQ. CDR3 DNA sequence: TGTGCCAGCAGCTTTGGGACCTCCCGAGGAGCTAACTATGGCTACACCTTC. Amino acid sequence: CASSFGTSRGANYGYTF.

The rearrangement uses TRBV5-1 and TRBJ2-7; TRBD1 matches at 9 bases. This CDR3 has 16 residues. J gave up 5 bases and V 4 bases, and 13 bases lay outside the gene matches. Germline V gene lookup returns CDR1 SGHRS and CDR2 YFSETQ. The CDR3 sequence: CASSRPGQGRENEQYF. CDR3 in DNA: TGCGCCAGCAGCAGACCGGGACAGGGAAGGGAGAACGAGCAGTACTTC.

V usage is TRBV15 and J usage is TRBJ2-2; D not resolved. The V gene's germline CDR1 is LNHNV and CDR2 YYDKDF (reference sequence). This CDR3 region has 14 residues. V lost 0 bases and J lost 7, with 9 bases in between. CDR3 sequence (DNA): TGTGCCACCAGCAGAGATCGGGCGATCGGGGAGCTGTTTTTT. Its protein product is CATSRDRAIGELFF.

The CDR3 nucleotides are TGTGCCAGCAGTCCCCCCTCGCTGTCTTATCAGCCCCAGCATTTT. This sequence encodes CASSPPSLSYQPQHF. The chain employs TRBV28 and TRBJ1-5; D is ambiguous. Trimming removed 5 bases at V and 5 bases at J, with 16 bases between. This CDR3 has 15 amino acids. Germline CDR1 and CDR2: MDHEN and SYDVKM.

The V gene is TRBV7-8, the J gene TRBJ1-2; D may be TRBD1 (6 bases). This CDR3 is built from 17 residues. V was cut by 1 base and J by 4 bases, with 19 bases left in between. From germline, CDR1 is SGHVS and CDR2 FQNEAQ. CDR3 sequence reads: CASSLGGGAGDFYGYTF. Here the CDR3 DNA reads TGTGCCAGCAGCTTAGGCGGCGGGGCAGGGGACTTCTATGGCTACACCTTC.

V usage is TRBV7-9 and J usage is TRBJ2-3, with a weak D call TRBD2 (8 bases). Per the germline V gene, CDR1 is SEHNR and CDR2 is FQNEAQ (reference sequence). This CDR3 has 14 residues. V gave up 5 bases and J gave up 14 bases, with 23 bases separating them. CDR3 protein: CASSEGTAGTRPYF. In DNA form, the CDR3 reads TGTGCCAGCAGCGAAGGGACAGCCGGGACTAGACCGTATTTT.

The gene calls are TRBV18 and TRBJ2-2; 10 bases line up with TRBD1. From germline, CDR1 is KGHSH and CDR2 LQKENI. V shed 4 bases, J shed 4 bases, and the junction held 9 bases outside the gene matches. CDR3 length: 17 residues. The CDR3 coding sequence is TGTGCCAGCTCACTCACTTCCGGGACAGGGGCCACCGGGGAGCTGTTTTTT. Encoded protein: CASSLTSGTGATGELFF.

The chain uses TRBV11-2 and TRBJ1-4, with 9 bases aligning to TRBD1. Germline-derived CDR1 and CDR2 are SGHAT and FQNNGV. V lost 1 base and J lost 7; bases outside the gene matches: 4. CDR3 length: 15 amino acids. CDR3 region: CASSLVGQGLEKLFF. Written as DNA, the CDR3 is TGTGCCAGCAGCTTAGTCGGACAGGGGCTTGAAAAACTGTTTTTT.